The rows below give T cell receptor beta chains drawn from one sample of a study of blood T cell repertoires in COVID-19. Libraries were prepared by immunoSEQ multiplex PCR; TCRdb keeps only in-frame clonotypes and omits some of them. The sample lists a few hundred thousand clones, 82% occurring once. Specimen: peripheral blood. The source of these receptors is a woman aged 18-35 years with acute or convalescent COVID-19. The CDR3 runs from the conserved cysteine through the conserved F or W. Each record gives: clone size, V gene, D gene, J gene, CDR3 DNA, CDR3 protein. D genes are given only for firm matches. The size field is filled for only some rows; it gives once, few, many or a size class.

>.|TRBV29-1|TRBD2|TRBJ2-1
TGCAGCTCCCGGACTAGCGGGCTCTACAATGAGCAGTTCTTC
CSSRTSGLYNEQFF
>.|TRBV6-2/TRBV6-3|.|TRBJ2-7
TGTGCCAGCAGCCCCGGGTCCCTGGTTGAGCAGTACTTC
CASSPGSLVEQYF
>.|TRBV2|.|TRBJ1-1
TGTGCCAGCAGCCAACAGGGTTTTGGGAACACTGAAGCTTTCTTT
CASSQQGFGNTEAFF
>.|TRBV14|.|TRBJ1-4
TGTGCCAGCAGCCAACTCGACAGTTGGGAAAAACTGTTTTTT
CASSQLDSWEKLFF
>.|TRBV11-2|TRBD1|TRBJ1-2
TGTGCCAGCAGCCCCATCCGGGACAGGGCCTATGGCTACACCTTC
CASSPIRDRAYGYTF
>.|TRBV18|.|TRBJ2-7
TGTGCCAGCTCACCAAGGTTTGCGGGGACCTACGAGCAGTACTTC
CASSPRFAGTYEQYF
>.|TRBV7-9|TRBD1|TRBJ1-6
TGTGCCAGCGGCGGACAGGGGAGCTCCTATAATTCACCCCTCCACTTT
CASGGQGSSYNSPLHF
>.|TRBV24-1|.|TRBJ2-1
TGTGCCACCAGCCTCGGCAATGAGCAGTTCTTC
CATSLGNEQFF
>few|TRBV19|TRBD1|TRBJ2-2
TGTGCCAGTAGCCGAGGGGGCAGGACCGGGGAGCTGTTTTTT
CASSRGGRTGELFF
>.|TRBV11-2|.|TRBJ1-1
TGTGCCAGCAGCTTAGATCTTGCGGTGAACACTGAAGCTTTCTTT
CASSLDLAVNTEAFF
>few|TRBV6-5|.|TRBJ1-2
TGTGCCAGCATGAAGGAGTCACCTCCCTATGGCTACACCTTC
CASMKESPPYGYTF
>.|TRBV28|.|TRBJ1-1
TGTGCCAGCGGCCCAGGCTGGGGGGGGGAAAGGGAAGCTTTCTTT
CASGPGWGGEREAFF
>.|TRBV7-9|.|TRBJ2-3
TGTGCCAGCAGCCCAGGGACAGATACGCAGTATTTT
CASSPGTDTQYF
>.|TRBV15|TRBD1|TRBJ2-3
TGTGCCACCAGCAGCCCGGGACAGGCAGATACGCAGTATTTT
CATSSPGQADTQYF
>.|TRBV5-8|TRBD2|TRBJ2-5
TGTGCCAGCAGCTCCGGGACTAAACAAGAGACCCAGTACTTC
CASSSGTKQETQYF
>.|TRBV27|.|TRBJ1-5
TGTGCCAGCAGTCTGGACAGAATTCAGCCCCAGCATTTT
CASSLDRIQPQHF
>.|TRBV4-2|.|TRBJ2-7
TGTGCCAGCAGCCAACCCGGAGCCTACGAGCAGTACTTC
CASSQPGAYEQYF
>few|TRBV7-9|TRBD2|TRBJ2-7
TGTGCCAGCACCGTCACAACTAGCGGGAGTAGCGAGCAGTACTTC
CASTVTTSGSSEQYF
>.|TRBV19|TRBD1|TRBJ1-5
TGTGCCAGTGCCGGGACAGGGGATCAGCCCCAGCATTTT
CASAGTGDQPQHF
>few|TRBV9|.|TRBJ1-2
TGTGCCAGCAGCTCCCAGGGCTTTGATGGCTACACCTTC
CASSSQGFDGYTF
>.|TRBV5-3|TRBD1|TRBJ1-1
TGTGCCAGAAGCGGTAGGGACAGGGAAAACACTGAAGCTTTCTTT
CARSGRDRENTEAFF
>.|TRBV3-1/TRBV3-2|TRBD1|TRBJ1-1
TGTGCCAGCAGCCCCCGGCGGACAGGAGGGAACACTGAAGCTTTCTTT
CASSPRRTGGNTEAFF
>.|TRBV6-6|.|TRBJ1-2
TGTGCCAGCAGTTACCAGGGCTATGGCTACACCTTC
CASSYQGYGYTF
>.|TRBV4-3|.|TRBJ1-6
TGCGCCAGCAGCCCATCCCCGGGAAGCATTAGTTCACCCCTCCACTTT
CASSPSPGSISSPLHF
>.|TRBV4-1|TRBD1|TRBJ1-3
TGCGCCAGCAGCCAAGAACGGACAGGGGTTGGTGGAAACACCATATATTTT
CASSQERTGVGGNTIYF
>.|TRBV6-5|TRBD1|TRBJ2-7
TGTGCCAGCAGGCCCGGGACAGGGGGGCGCTACGAGCAGTACTTC
CASRPGTGGRYEQYF
>.|TRBV30|TRBD1|TRBJ1-2
TGTGCCTGGAACCTCAGGGGGCGCAAATTTGGTGGCTACACCTTC
CAWNLRGRKFGGYTF
>once|TRBV14|.|TRBJ2-1
TGTGCCAGCAGCCGAAGGATGAGCGAGGCCTACAATGAGCAGTTCTTC
CASSRRMSEAYNEQFF
>.|TRBV9|.|TRBJ1-3
TGTGCCAGCAGCGGGACAGATACCTCTGGAAACACCATATATTTT
CASSGTDTSGNTIYF
>.|TRBV6-1|.|TRBJ1-2
TGTGCCAGCAGTGAAGTTACGTTTACTAAGTATGGCTACACCTTC
CASSEVTFTKYGYTF
>.|TRBV10-3|TRBD2|TRBJ2-7
TGTGCCATCAGTGAGAGGGAGCGGGGCTCCTACGAGCAGTACTTC
CAISERERGSYEQYF
>once|TRBV5-6|.|TRBJ2-1
TGTGCCAGCAGCTTGCCTAGCTCCTACAATGAGCAGTTCTTC
CASSLPSSYNEQFF